A single sample gave rise to the 25 T cell receptor beta chains below, sequenced in a study of cytomegalovirus exposure and HLA in healthy donors. Primers: 60 Vbeta forward and 13 Jbeta reverse. The protocol was immunoSEQ multiplex PCR, while the TCRdb copy is restricted to in-frame clones and leaves out a portion. This sample has 160,000 or so clones, with 70% to 85% found just once. The sequencing input was PBMCs. The source of these receptors is a man aged 25 to 40 in good health and CMV-seropositive.

The chain links TRBV29-1 to TRBJ1-1; tentatively, D is TRBD1 (6 bases). CDR1 and CDR2 from the germline V gene are SQVTM and ANQGSEA. The CDR3 runs 12 residues. V was pared by 4 bases and J by 4 bases, with 10 bases between. The chain's CDR3 is CSVVGAPTEAFF. The CDR3 DNA follows: TGCAGCGTTGTGGGGGCGCCCACTGAAGCTTTCTTT.

The chain uses TRBV6-5 and TRBJ2-7; maybe TRBD1 (6 bases). CDR1 and CDR2 from the germline V gene are MNHEY and SVGAGI. V gave up 6 bases and J gave up 3 bases, with 12 bases separating them. The CDR3 runs 13 residues. The CDR3 coding sequence is TGTGCCAGCAGCCTCGGACAGTACTACGAGCAGTACTTC. Protein product: CASSLGQYYEQYF.

V and J are TRBV10-3 and TRBJ1-5; D is perhaps TRBD1 (5 bases). The germline V gene has CDR1 ENHRY and CDR2 SYGVKD. There are 15 residues in the CDR3. Trimming pared 6 bases from V and 2 bases from J, leaving 14 bases between. The CDR3 sequence: CAISEGGAGNQPQHF. CDR3 sequence (DNA): TGTGCCATCAGCGAAGGAGGGGCTGGCAATCAGCCCCAGCATTTT.

This clone was recorded only once. CDR3 DNA: TGTGCCAGCAGCTTAACAGGGGCCGAGCAGTACTTC. Translating gives CASSLTGAEQYF. This chain uses TRBV7-9 with TRBJ2-7; 7 nucleotides match TRBD1. The germline gives CDR1 SEHNR, CDR2 FQNEAQ (reference sequence). V shed 2 bases, J shed 6 bases, and the junction held 1 base outside the gene matches. The CDR3 is made up of 12 amino acids.

The rearrangement joins TRBV23-1 to TRBJ1-2; D is ambiguous. TRBV23-1 counts as an open reading frame of uncertain function. V lost 2 bases and J lost 3, with 19 bases in between. The CDR3 sequence is 17 residues long. The CDR3 protein is CASSQTHRPGGDYGYTF. Written as DNA, the CDR3 is TGCGCCAGCAGTCAAACTCACCGACCGGGAGGAGACTATGGCTACACCTTC.

In its sample, this clone was seen once. The V gene is TRBV4-1, the J gene TRBJ1-2, with 7 bases that match TRBD1. Germline CDR1 reads MGHRA; CDR2 reads YSYEKL. The CDR3 is 16 residues long. V lost 5 bases, J lost 0 bases, and 9 bases stayed unmatched. For the CDR3, the DNA is TGCGCCAGCAGCGACGCCACCGGGACAGCTAACTATGGCTACACCTTC. It encodes CASSDATGTANYGYTF.

The J gene is TRBJ2-7, the V gene TRBV29-1, with 7 positions matching TRBD1. The CDR3 is 11 residues long. Germline V gives CDR1 SQVTM, CDR2 ANQGSEA. J gave up 6 bases and V 4 bases, and 3 bases lay outside the gene matches. The CDR3: CSVGQGPEQYF. CDR3 coding DNA: TGCAGCGTTGGACAGGGACCCGAGCAGTACTTC.

The chain carries TRBV27 and TRBJ2-7; maybe TRBD2 (6 bases). V lost 2 bases and J lost 6, with 14 bases in between. This CDR3 is built from 14 residues. Germline values: CDR1 MNHEY, CDR2 SMNVEV (reference sequence). The CDR3 DNA reads TGTGCCAGCAGTTTAGGAGGGATCGGGTCCGAGCAGTACTTC. Its protein is CASSLGGIGSEQYF.

This clone was counted only a few times. This chain uses TRBV6-1 with TRBJ2-1, with D hard to call. Germline V gene data show CDR1 as MNHNS and CDR2 as SASEGT. The ends were cut back, 1 base at V and 1 base at J, with 8 bases in the middle. The CDR3 totals 15 residues. DNA for the CDR3: TGTGCCAGCAGTGAAGGCGGAAGTTCCTACAATGAGCAGTTCTTC. Protein: CASSEGGSSYNEQFF.

This clone came up a few times. This chain joins TRBV5-1 and TRBJ2-7; D call uncertain. This CDR3 is built from 17 residues. The V end lost 0 bases, the J end lost 1 base, and 17 bases lay between the germline ends. The germline CDR1 and CDR2 sequences are SGHRS and YFSETQ. In DNA form, the CDR3 reads TGCGCCAGCAGCTTGGACAGCACGAAATACAAGTCCTACGAGCAGTACTTC. Translation: CASSLDSTKYKSYEQYF.

This clone was seen only a few times. The chain joins TRBV7-3 to TRBJ2-3; perhaps TRBD1 as D (6 bases). The germline V and J ends were trimmed by 5 bases and 2 bases, with 14 bases remaining between them. The CDR3 is made up of 15 amino acids. Germline CDR1 is SGHTA and CDR2 is FQGTGA. CDR3 bases: TGTGCCAGCAGCCCCAGGGGCTGGGTCACAGATACGCAGTATTTT. Its protein is CASSPRGWVTDTQYF.

The chain combines TRBV7-9 with TRBJ1-2, with 7 bases matching TRBD1. The CDR3 runs 13 residues. Germline V gene lookup returns CDR1 SEHNR and CDR2 FQNEAQ (reference sequence). J was trimmed by 2 bases and V by 3 bases; bases with no gene match: 0. The CDR3 nucleotides are TGTGCCAGCAGCTTCAGGGGGAACTATGGCTACACCTTC. It translates to CASSFRGNYGYTF.

The chain links TRBV29-1 to TRBJ1-2; 8 nucleotides align to TRBD1. Germline V gene sequence: CDR1 SQVTM, CDR2 ANQGSEA. The CDR3 has 12 residues. V was pared by 7 bases and J by 4 bases, with 5 bases of the junction left unmatched. The CDR3 sequence is CSADRGSYGYTF. The CDR3 nucleotides read TGCAGCGCAGACAGGGGCTCCTATGGCTACACCTTC.

The V gene is TRBV28, the J gene TRBJ2-3, with D possibly being TRBD1 (6 bases). The CDR3 is 17 amino acids. Trimming left V 2 bases short and J 4 bases short, with 19 bases between. From germline, CDR1 is MDHEN and CDR2 SYDVKM. CDR3 in DNA: TGTGCCAGCAGTTTAAGCGGTAGGGGGATTGTCGCAGATACGCAGTATTTT. This encodes CASSLSGRGIVADTQYF. Full variable domain (outside the CDR3, taken from reference TRBV28 and TRBJ2-3): DVKVTQSSRYLVKRTGEKVFLECVQDMDHENMFWYRQDPGLGLRLIYFSYDVKMKEKGDIPEGYSVSREKKERFSLILESASTNQTSMYLCASSLSGRGIVADTQYFGPGTRLTVL.

V is TRBV7-2 and J is TRBJ2-1; D gene uncertain. Between the trimmed V and J ends, which lost 2 bases and 6 bases, there was a span of 5 bases. Per the germline V gene, CDR1 is SGHTA and CDR2 is FQGNSA. This CDR3 spans 12 amino acids. CDR3 region: CASSLSPNEQFF. The CDR3 DNA follows: TGTGCCAGCAGCTTAAGCCCCAATGAGCAGTTCTTC. Full variable domain (rest looked up from reference TRBV7-2 and TRBJ2-1): GAGVSQSPSNKVTEKGKDVELRCDPISGHTALYWYRQSLGQGLEFLIYFQGNSAPDKSGLPSDRFSAERTGGSVSTLTIQRTQQEDSAVYLCASSLSPNEQFFGPGTRLTVL.

The chain employs TRBV28 and TRBJ2-2, with 8 nucleotides matching TRBD1. The junction had 5 bases not matched to a gene; V was cut back by 7 bases and J by 1 base. Germline CDR1 and CDR2: MDHEN and SYDVKM. There are 15 residues in the CDR3. The CDR3 sequence is CASNLGTGNTGELFF. For the CDR3, the DNA is TGTGCCAGCAACTTGGGGACAGGGAACACCGGGGAGCTGTTTTTT.

The chain recombines TRBV6-1 with TRBJ1-6; TRBD1 aligns across 9 bases. The V gene end was trimmed by 0 bases and the J gene end by 7 bases; junction bases not matched to a gene: 7. The length of the CDR3 is 17 residues. Germline CDR1 MNHNS, CDR2 SASEGT. CDR3 coding DNA: TGTGCCAGCAGTGAAGCTGCCCCGGGACAGGGAAATTCACCCCTCCACTTT. Its translation is CASSEAAPGQGNSPLHF.

This sequence joins TRBV6-6 and TRBJ2-3; 7 bases match TRBD2. Germline CDR1 and CDR2: MNHNY and SVGAGI (reference sequence). Trimming at V came to 4 bases and at J to 0 bases, leaving 7 bases not matched to a gene. The CDR3 has 16 amino acids. The chain's CDR3 is CASSSRGDASTDTQYF. CDR3 DNA: TGTGCCAGCAGTTCCCGGGGGGATGCTAGCACAGATACGCAGTATTTT.

The gene calls are TRBV29-1 and TRBJ2-7; maybe TRBD2 (5 bases). Germline V CDR1 and CDR2: SQVTM, ANQGSEA. The CDR3 has 17 residues. Deletions cut 0 bases from V and 3 bases from J, with 21 bases between. The CDR3 protein is CSVEEYKRTPPHYEQYF. The DNA for the CDR3 is TGCAGCGTTGAAGAATATAAACGGACTCCCCCCCACTACGAGCAGTACTTC.

This chain joins TRBV15 and TRBJ2-7; 8 nucleotides match TRBD1. The CDR3 has 18 residues. J was trimmed by 7 bases and V by 0 bases; bases with no gene match: 17. CDR1 and CDR2 from the germline V gene are LNHNV and YYDKDF (reference sequence). The CDR3 region is CATSRDWSRFGQGGEQYF. The CDR3 DNA reads TGTGCCACCAGCAGAGATTGGAGTCGATTCGGACAGGGAGGAGAGCAGTACTTC. The entire variable domain, with the rest obtained from reference TRBV15 and TRBJ2-7, is as follows: DAMVIQNPRYQVTQFGKPVTLSCSQTLNHNVMYWYQQKSSQAPKLLFHYYDKDFNNEADTPDNFQSRRPNTSFCFLDIRSPGLGDTAMYLCATSRDWSRFGQGGEQYFGPGTRLTVT.

This clone was seen once. The genes are TRBV5-4 and TRBJ2-2; D might be TRBD1 (6 bases). Trimming removed 4 bases from V and 6 bases from J, with 10 bases in between. Looked up from germline, CDR1 is SGHNT and CDR2 is YYREEE (reference sequence). This CDR3 region has 13 residues. In nucleotides, the CDR3 is TGTGCCAGCAGCCCAGGGGTTCCCGGGGAGCTGTTTTTT. Protein sequence: CASSPGVPGELFF.

Here the CDR3 DNA reads TGTGCCAGTAGTATCCCTGGGGGCGACGAGCAGTACTTC. Translating it yields CASSIPGGDEQYF. The chain carries TRBV19 and TRBJ2-7; possible D gene TRBD1, 6 bases. Germline values: CDR1 LNHDA, CDR2 SQIVND (reference sequence). CDR3 length equals 13 residues. Trimming pared 3 bases from V and 5 bases from J, leaving 11 bases between.

This chain connects TRBV27 to TRBJ2-7, with 10 bases matching TRBD2. CDR1 and CDR2 (germline): MNHEY, SMNVEV (reference sequence). Trimming cost V 6 bases and J 7 bases; bases outside gene matches: 12. This CDR3 is built from 15 residues. The CDR3, as DNA: TGTGCCAGCAGAGAGAGACTAGCGGGCAGGGGTGAGCAGTACTTC. Translation: CASRERLAGRGEQYF.

The rearrangement uses TRBV2 and TRBJ2-1; 8 bases map to TRBD2. The CDR3 covers 14 residues. The trim removed 5 bases at V and 9 bases at J, leaving 9 bases unmatched. Germline lookup yields CDR1 SNHLY and CDR2 FYNNEI. This CDR3 reads CASSPGTRVGEQFF. In nucleotides, the CDR3 is TGTGCCAGCAGTCCCGGGACTAGAGTAGGTGAGCAGTTCTTC.

This sequence joins TRBV27 and TRBJ1-2, with 9 bases aligning to TRBD1. This CDR3 spans 14 amino acids. The trim removed 3 bases at V and 7 bases at J, leaving 6 bases unmatched. Germline V lookup: CDR1 MNHEY, CDR2 SMNVEV (reference sequence). This CDR3 is CASSLSGTGFGYTF. The CDR3 bases are TGTGCCAGCAGTTTGTCCGGGACAGGGTTTGGCTACACCTTC.